This T cell receptor (beta chain) was captured by sequencing in a study of identifying expanded T cells in peripheral blood. General study results and limits: Clone count variance between roughly 2-week samples rose with total template count. Technical replicates showed roughly 1.2 changed clones; approximately 2 weeks roughly 16; four weeks 19.

Using immunoSEQ multiplex PCR, the repertoire was profiled, and TCRdb retains in-frame clones only, with some absent. Of some 97,000 clones in the sample, 75% to 90% were seen once. No infections or other immune events were documented during collection. As regards this clone: Its target is unknown.

V lost 8 bases to trimming and J lost 5 bases; unmatched junction nucleotides: 11. This CDR3 spans 15 amino acids. The germline V gene has CDR1 MNHNS and CDR2 SASEGT. The TCR sequence derives from a person aged 18 to 70 in good health. Sequenced input: blood. This chain connects TRBV6-1 to TRBJ2-5, with TRBD2 matching 10 bases. CDR3 residues: CASGRGNSGGETQYF. CDR3 in DNA: TGTGCCAGCGGCCGCGGGAATAGCGGGGGGGAGACCCAGTACTTC.